Below are 22 T cell receptor beta chains sequenced from a single sample in a study of neurological immune-mediated disorders. The time point: longitudinal time-point 1 (baseline). TCRdb reprocessed the 5' RACE reads via MiXCR and lists one record per CDR3 protein. This table holds tens of thousands of distinct CDR3 sequences, about 10% found once. The sequencing input was PBMCs. The receptor set was obtained from a male donor with HTLV-1-associated myelopathy (HAM/TSP).

This clonotype was detected ten times or more. CDR3 bases: TGTGCCAGCAGGCGGGACAGGGGGAGTTTCTACGAGCAGTACTTC. Protein product: CASRRDRGSFYEQYF. The chain carries TRBV28 and TRBJ2-7, with 11 bases aligning to TRBD1. Per germline, CDR1 MDHEN and CDR2 SYDVKM. The CDR3 has 15 amino acids. V shed 6 bases and J 3 bases; nucleotides not matched to a gene: 7.

This clonotype was found many times. CDR3 coding DNA: TGTGCCAGCAGGGGGATCAACACAGATACGCAGTATTTT. Protein sequence: CASRGINTDTQYF. The genes are TRBV6-1 and TRBJ2-3, with unresolved D. The CDR3 sequence is 13 residues long. Per the germline V gene, CDR1 is MNHNS and CDR2 is SASEGT. The V gene lost 6 bases and the J gene lost 2 bases, with 9 bases spanning the gap.

This clonotype was recorded at least ten times. The rearrangement links TRBV11-1 to TRBJ1-6, with TRBD1 identical over 8 bases. J gave up 9 bases and V 5 bases, and 6 bases lay outside the gene matches. Germline V gene lookup returns CDR1 SGHAT and CDR2 FQDESV (reference sequence). The CDR3 extends over 14 amino acids. In DNA form, the CDR3 reads TGTGCCAGCAGCACGGACAGGGCTGGTTCACCCCTCCACTTT. Amino acid sequence: CASSTDRAGSPLHF.

Concerning this clonotype: Sequence at one end of the junction differs from germline and may be a read error. The V and J genes are TRBV27 and TRBJ1-5; 7 bases are a match to TRBD1. In germline, CDR1 is MNHEY, CDR2 SMNVEV (reference sequence). This CDR3 has 15 residues. The CDR3: CTSSPPRGLGQPQHF. The CDR3 region has the DNA TGTACCAGCAGCCCGCCAAGGGGGCTAGGGCAGCCCCAGCATTTT.

By frequency in the sample, this clonotype is medium-sized. The DNA of the CDR3 is TGTGCCAGCTCCCCCGACAGGGCCCCGAACACTGAAGCTTTCTTT. Its protein is CASSPDRAPNTEAFF. The rearrangement uses TRBV18 and TRBJ1-1; 7 positions agree with TRBD1. The germline V gene encodes CDR1 KGHSH and CDR2 LQKENI. This CDR3 comprises 15 residues. V shed 6 bases, J shed 1 base, and the junction held 8 bases outside the gene matches.

This clonotype occurred many times. The chain couples TRBV6-2 or TRBV6-3 to TRBJ1-5; no clear D. CDR1 and CDR2 (germline): MNHEY, SVGEGT. Trimming left V 4 bases short and J 4 bases short, with 14 bases between. The CDR3 spans 15 residues. The CDR3 DNA is TGTGCCAGCAGTTCGTCTAATACAGTTAATCAGCCCCAGCATTTT. Its translation: CASSSSNTVNQPQHF.

This clonotype occurred many times. V is TRBV9 and J is TRBJ1-1; D call uncertain. The CDR3 extends over 14 amino acids. The germline V and J ends were trimmed by 4 bases and 1 base, with 11 bases remaining between them. Germline CDR1 SGDLS, CDR2 YYNGEE. The CDR3 nucleotides read TGTGCCAGCAGCCCCCTAGGGCAGAACACTGAAGCTTTCTTT. Encoded protein: CASSPLGQNTEAFF.

This clonotype was counted ten times or more. This chain links TRBV5-1 with TRBJ2-7; D unresolved. V was clipped by 3 bases and J by 2 bases, with 12 bases between them. CDR1 is SGHRS, CDR2 YFSETQ, per germline. This CDR3 spans 14 amino acids. The CDR3 DNA follows: TGCGCCAGCAGCTCTCTACCAGGAGCCTACGAGCAGTACTTC. Its translation: CASSSLPGAYEQYF.

This clonotype has ten or more counts. The genes are TRBV12-3 or TRBV12-4 and TRBJ1-1; unclear D gene. This CDR3 spans 13 amino acids. The V and J ends lost 2 bases and 0 bases respectively, with 4 bases between them. DNA of the CDR3: TGTGCCAGCAGTTTAACGGTGAACACTGAAGCTTTCTTT. Its protein product is CASSLTVNTEAFF.

This clonotype was seen repeatedly, ten times or more. The chain uses TRBV29-1 and TRBJ2-5; D gene ambiguous. CDR1 is SQVTM and CDR2 is ANQGSEA in the germline V gene. V was pared by 1 base and J by 5 bases, with 5 bases between. The CDR3 consists of 11 residues. The CDR3 DNA is TGCAGCGTTGAAGGGGCGGAGACCCAGTACTTC. Protein product: CSVEGAETQYF.

This clonotype appeared a few times. The rearrangement links TRBV18 to TRBJ2-5; D possibly uses TRBD1 or TRBD2 (5 bases each). The CDR3 totals 18 residues. The germline V gene has CDR1 KGHSH and CDR2 LQKENI. V dropped 4 bases and J dropped 4 bases, with 25 bases sitting between them. Here the CDR3 reads CASSRYPVGTVAAETQYF. The CDR3 DNA sequence: TGTGCCAGCTCACGGTACCCCGTAGGGACGGTTGCGGCAGAGACCCAGTACTTC.

This clonotype occurred many times. The rearrangement links TRBV20-1 to TRBJ2-7, with a weak D call TRBD2 (6 bases). The CDR3 runs to 15 residues. V gave up 0 bases and J gave up 0 bases, with 12 bases separating them. The germline V gene has CDR1 DFQATT and CDR2 SNEGSKA (reference sequence). The CDR3 reads CSARDRRDSSYEQYF. CDR3 sequence (DNA): TGCAGTGCTAGAGATCGGAGGGATAGCTCCTACGAGCAGTACTTC.

This clonotype showed up many times. The V gene is TRBV5-1, the J gene TRBJ2-7; 9 nucleotides agree with TRBD2. The CDR3 has 14 amino acids. Germline CDR1 SGHRS, CDR2 YFSETQ. The V gene end was trimmed by 4 bases and the J gene end by 3 bases; junction bases not matched to a gene: 5. The CDR3 loop reads CASSLRGGGYEQYF. The CDR3 DNA sequence: TGCGCCAGCAGCCTGCGGGGGGGAGGCTACGAGCAGTACTTC.

This clonotype was seen at least ten times. The J gene is TRBJ2-3, the V gene TRBV5-1; tentative D call: TRBD2 (6 bases). Germline-derived CDR1 and CDR2 are SGHRS and YFSETQ. This CDR3 has 15 amino acids. Trimming cost V 1 base and J 1 base, with 10 bases left between them. The CDR3 protein is CASSLRRGRTDTQYF. The CDR3 DNA is TGCGCCAGCAGCTTGAGGCGGGGTCGCACAGATACGCAGTATTTT.

In its sample, this clonotype was seen many times. The genes are TRBV7-8 and TRBJ1-2; 10 nucleotides agree with TRBD1. The ends lost 5 bases at V and 7 bases at J; junction bases unmatched: 7. There are 14 residues in the CDR3. CDR1 and CDR2 from the germline V gene are SGHVS and FQNEAQ. The CDR3: CASSPDRGRGGYTF. In DNA form, the CDR3 reads TGTGCCAGCAGCCCTGACAGGGGGCGAGGTGGCTACACCTTC.

V is TRBV28 and J is TRBJ2-2, with TRBD1 identical over 7 bases. V dropped 10 bases and J dropped 9; count of bases not matched to a gene: 14. Germline lookup yields CDR1 MDHEN and CDR2 SYDVKM. This CDR3 has 14 amino acids. CDR3: CAMGPGTAERELFF. CDR3 nucleotide sequence: TGTGCCATGGGCCCCGGGACAGCCGAACGGGAGCTGTTTTTT.

This clonotype was seen at least ten times. For the CDR3, the DNA is TGTGCCAGCAAATATGGCACCGGGGAGCTGTTTTTT. Encoded protein: CASKYGTGELFF. This chain joins TRBV11-3 and TRBJ2-2, with unresolved D. Germline V CDR1 and CDR2: SGHNT, YENEEA. CDR3 size: 12 residues. V was pared by 7 bases and J by 4 bases, with 7 bases between.

This clonotype was seen repeatedly, ten times or more. The genes are TRBV12-3 or TRBV12-4 and TRBJ1-2; the D gene is possibly TRBD1 (5 bases). This CDR3 is built from 19 residues. The ends were cut back, 2 bases at V and 0 bases at J, with 22 bases in the middle. This CDR3 reads CASSLSLSGTGLSNYGYTF. The CDR3 nucleotides are TGTGCCAGCAGTTTAAGTTTAAGTGGGACCGGACTTTCTAACTATGGCTACACCTTC.

Details on this clonotype: This clone may be a read error of a much larger clone one base away. The gene calls are TRBV12-3 or TRBV12-4 and TRBJ2-5; 7 bases match TRBD2. The CDR3 extends over 14 amino acids. DNA of the CDR3: TGTACCAGCAGTCAATCGGGACTACCGACGACCCAGTACTTC. The encoded protein is CTSSQSGLPTTQYF.

This clonotype was found many times. The rearrangement links TRBV12-3 or TRBV12-4 to TRBJ2-1; no firm D call. The CDR3 has 12 residues. With 3 bases removed from V and 10 bases from J, the gap between germline ends came to 10 bases. CDR3 sequence: CASSFPLREQFF. In DNA form, the CDR3 reads TGTGCCAGCAGTTTCCCTCTCCGAGAGCAGTTCTTC.

This clonotype was counted many times. The chain has TRBV5-1 and TRBJ2-3; D might be TRBD1 or TRBD2, each matching 5 bases. Germline CDR1 SGHRS, CDR2 YFSETQ. V lost 1 base, J lost 5 bases, and 8 bases lay in between. The CDR3 has 13 amino acids. This chain's CDR3 is CASSLSGLDTQYF. The CDR3 DNA is TGCGCCAGCAGCTTGTCGGGGCTAGATACGCAGTATTTT.

This clonotype was counted at least ten times. V is TRBV5-1 and J is TRBJ2-1; 7 bases are shared with TRBD1. This CDR3 contains 15 residues. Trimming removed 4 bases from V and 0 bases from J; junction bases left unmatched: 4. The germline V gene encodes CDR1 SGHRS and CDR2 YFSETQ. CDR3 loop: CASSQGQVSYNEQFF. For the CDR3, the DNA is TGCGCCAGCAGCCAAGGACAGGTCTCCTACAATGAGCAGTTCTTC.